The source of this TCR beta chain is a study of T-cell memory formation after mild COVID-19. Across the study: TCR clusters showed largely donor specificity. Study results and caveats: Specificity for SARS-CoV-2 was not confirmed among the second-wave clones peaking on day 37. A balance of CD4 and CD8 characterized clones contracting day 15 to 85, whereas later expanders leaned CD4+.

5'RACE, which relied on constant-segment primers, yielded TCR alpha and TCR beta cDNA libraries carrying sample barcodes and UMIs. TCRdb recomputed calls from the 5' RACE reads with MiXCR, one row per CDR3 protein. The sample lists some 600,000 distinct CDR3 sequences; 15% to 20% were seen once. This CDR3 is built from 15 residues. The germline gives CDR1 SGHTA, CDR2 FQGTGA. With V trimmed by 5 bases and J by 2 bases, 8 bases remained unmatched. This clonotype was detected only a few times. Its target is unknown. The TCR originated in an adult woman who had mild COVID-19 (a few samples of this study predate the infection). Cell type and time point are not known. Sequenced: PBMCs or a T cell subset sorted from them (not recorded which). The chain combines TRBV7-3 with TRBJ2-7; TRBD1 agrees at 8 bases. For the CDR3, the DNA is TGTGCCAGCAGCCCTGATGGGGGACAGGCCTACGAGCAGTACTTC. As protein: CASSPDGGQAYEQYF.